A single sample gave rise to the 18 T cell receptor beta chains below, sequenced in a study of spatial heterogeneity in lung cancer. TCRdb recomputed calls from the 5' RACE reads with MiXCR, one row per CDR3 protein. The table records around 27,000 distinct CDR3 sequences, roughly 5.4% of them present only once. Time point indicated: blood at routine non-recurrence follow-up after resection. Sequencing was performed on PBMCs, taken at follow-up. These receptor sequences come from a female donor with early-stage non-small cell lung cancer.

The chain uses TRBV5-6 and TRBJ2-3, with D tentatively TRBD1 (5 bases). V lost 1 base, J lost 0 bases, and 9 bases lay in between. Germline V lookup: CDR1 SGHDT, CDR2 YYEEEE. The CDR3 has 15 residues. The CDR3 DNA sequence: TGTGCCAGCAGCTTGTTCGGACAAAGCACAGATACGCAGTATTTT. Translation: CASSLFGQSTDTQYF.

This clonotype was picked up many times. This chain connects TRBV28 to TRBJ2-7; 7 positions match TRBD2. The CDR3 is 15 amino acids. Trimming at V came to 5 bases and at J to 0 bases, leaving 7 bases not matched to a gene. Germline CDR1 reads MDHEN; CDR2 reads SYDVKM. CDR3 residues: CASSHRDYRSYEQYF. DNA for the CDR3: TGTGCCAGCAGTCACCGGGACTACCGCTCCTACGAGCAGTACTTC.

Ten or more counts support this clonotype. This sequence joins TRBV7-6 and TRBJ2-5; TRBD1 matches at 7 bases. J was trimmed by 2 bases and V by 5 bases; bases with no gene match: 5. Germline CDR1 reads SGHVS; CDR2 reads FNYEAQ. The CDR3 extends over 14 amino acids. The CDR3 DNA follows: TGTGCCAGCAGCCCCGGGACAGCTCAAGAGACCCAGTACTTC. Its translation: CASSPGTAQETQYF.

This clonotype appeared many times. The rearrangement links TRBV28 to TRBJ2-1; D unresolved. The CDR3 covers 13 residues. Germline values: CDR1 MDHEN, CDR2 SYDVKM. The germline V and J ends were trimmed by 1 base and 6 bases, with 7 bases remaining between them. The CDR3 coding sequence is TGTGCCAGCAGTTTATTAAACAGCAATGAGCAGTTCTTC. Amino acids: CASSLLNSNEQFF.

The table lists this clonotype with many counts. The rearrangement links TRBV4-2 to TRBJ1-1; no clear D. The germline V and J ends were trimmed by 4 bases and 11 bases, with 14 bases remaining between them. The CDR3 runs to 12 residues. Looked up from germline, CDR1 is LGHNA and CDR2 is YNFKEQ. Here the CDR3 DNA reads TGTGCCAGCAGCCCCGATGAGGGTAGGGCTTTCTTT. Amino acids: CASSPDEGRAFF.

The J gene is TRBJ1-3, the V gene TRBV7-2; perhaps TRBD1 as D (6 bases). The CDR3 totals 15 residues. V lost 2 bases and J lost 0, with 8 bases in between. Germline CDR1 reads SGHTA; CDR2 reads FQGNSA. The CDR3 DNA sequence: TGTGCCAGCAGCTTAACAGGGTACTCTGGAAACACCATATATTTT. Amino acids: CASSLTGYSGNTIYF.

This clonotype was seen repeatedly, ten times or more. The rearrangement joins TRBV5-1 to TRBJ2-3; D call uncertain. This CDR3 is 12 amino acids long. The V gene's germline CDR1 is SGHRS and CDR2 YFSETQ. Trimming took off 5 bases at V and 4 bases at J, with 8 bases between the two ends. This chain's CDR3 is CASRSSSDTQYF. Written as DNA, the CDR3 is TGCGCCAGCAGATCCTCTTCAGATACGCAGTATTTT.

This clonotype has at least ten counts. This sequence joins TRBV5-1 and TRBJ2-7; 10 nucleotides line up with TRBD1. Germline V gives CDR1 SGHRS, CDR2 YFSETQ. The CDR3 contains 14 residues. With V trimmed by 4 bases and J by 3 bases, 4 bases remained unmatched. This CDR3 reads CASSHGQGVYEQYF. Here the CDR3 DNA reads TGCGCCAGCAGCCACGGACAGGGGGTCTACGAGCAGTACTTC. Full variable domain (rest looked up from reference TRBV5-1 and TRBJ2-7): KAGVTQTPRYLIKTRGQQVTLSCSPISGHRSVSWYQQTPGQGLQFLFEYFSETQRNKGNFPGRFSGRQFSNSRSEMNVSTLELGDSALYLCASSHGQGVYEQYFGPGTRLTVT.

In the case of this clonotype: At one of its ends the junction is not consistent with the germline gene, which may arise from a read error. This sequence joins TRBV29-1 and TRBJ2-2; D may be TRBD1 or TRBD2 (6 bases each). The CDR3 length is 15 residues. Germline V lookup: CDR1 SQVTM, CDR2 ANQGSEA. The CDR3, as DNA: TGTAGCGTTCCCGAAGAGACTAGGGACAACGGGGAGCTGTTTTTT. It specifies CSVPEETRDNGELFF.

This clonotype was observed many times. This sequence joins TRBV20-1 and TRBJ2-3, with TRBD2 identical over 10 bases. The CDR3 length is 14 residues. Germline assignment: CDR1 DFQATT and CDR2 SNEGSKA (reference sequence). V shed 6 bases, J shed 4 bases, and the junction held 7 bases outside the gene matches. CDR3 coding DNA: TGCAGTGCCAACCTAGCGGGAGAATCAGATACGCAGTATTTT. Translation: CSANLAGESDTQYF.

Many counts were recorded for this clonotype. The rearrangement uses TRBV7-3 and TRBJ1-2; TRBD1 might be the D (5 bases). The ends were cut back, 5 bases at V and 8 bases at J, with 15 bases in the middle. This CDR3 region has 13 residues. Germline CDR1 SGHTA, CDR2 FQGTGA. The CDR3 DNA sequence: TGTGCCAGCAGCGAACGCGCAGGGCAGGGCTACACCTTC. Its translation is CASSERAGQGYTF.

This clonotype has at least ten counts. The genes are TRBV2 and TRBJ2-1; 10 nucleotides agree with TRBD2. V shed 6 bases, J shed 2 bases, and the junction held 1 base outside the gene matches. The CDR3 has 14 residues. CDR1 SNHLY and CDR2 FYNNEI come from the germline V gene. CDR3 amino acids: CASRSGGAYNEQFF. CDR3 nucleotides: TGTGCCAGCAGGAGCGGGGGGGCCTACAATGAGCAGTTCTTC.

This clonotype was observed many times. This sequence joins TRBV28 and TRBJ1-2; a possible D gene is TRBD1 (5 bases). The length of the CDR3 is 14 residues. From germline, CDR1 is MDHEN and CDR2 SYDVKM. V lost 3 bases to trimming and J lost 10 bases, with 18 bases between them. The chain's CDR3 is CASSFSGPEKDYTF. The CDR3 nucleotides read TGTGCCAGCAGTTTTTCGGGGCCCGAAAAGGACTACACCTTC.

This clonotype has a count of ten or more. V usage is TRBV9 and J usage is TRBJ2-3, with D possibly being TRBD1 or TRBD2 (5 bases each). With 9 bases removed from V and 2 bases from J, the gap between germline ends came to 13 bases. Germline CDR1 reads SGDLS; CDR2 reads YYNGEE. This CDR3 is 13 amino acids long. DNA of the CDR3: TGTGCCACCGGGGCAGGACACACAGATACGCAGTATTTT. Its translation is CATGAGHTDTQYF. The full variable domain, completed using reference TRBV9 and TRBJ2-3, is DSGVTQTPKHLITATGQRVTLRCSPRSGDLSVYWYQQSLDQGLQFLIQYYNGEERAKGNILERFSAQQFPDLHSELNLSSLELGDSALYFCATGAGHTDTQYFGPGTRLTVL.

This clonotype was detected many times. The V and J genes are TRBV20-1 and TRBJ2-2; D call uncertain. Germline V gives CDR1 DFQATT, CDR2 SNEGSKA (reference sequence). Between the trimmed V and J ends, which lost 0 bases and 6 bases, there was a span of 14 bases. This CDR3 is 15 amino acids long. CDR3 coding DNA: TGCAGTGCTAGAGATCGGAGTAGTGTGGCCGGGGAGCTGTTTTTT. Amino acid sequence: CSARDRSSVAGELFF.

A few counts support this clonotype. V gene TRBV25-1 combines with J gene TRBJ1-6; 8 positions match TRBD1. Germline lookup yields CDR1 MGHDK and CDR2 SYGVNS. This CDR3 region has 18 residues. Unmatched junction bases numbered 6, after V lost 2 bases and J lost 0 bases. CDR3 amino acids: CASSERTGKSSYNSPLHF. Here the CDR3 DNA reads TGTGCCAGCAGTGAAAGGACAGGGAAAAGCTCCTATAATTCACCCCTCCACTTT.

This clonotype was seen at least ten times. The chain couples TRBV10-3 to TRBJ2-3, with 13 bases lining up with TRBD2. V trimming: 2 bases; J trimming: 2 bases; junction bases outside the gene matches: 1. CDR3 size: 16 residues. Germline V gene data show CDR1 as ENHRY and CDR2 as SYGVKD. Here the CDR3 reads CAISETSGGATDTQYF. The DNA for the CDR3 is TGTGCCATCAGTGAGACTAGCGGGGGGGCCACAGATACGCAGTATTTT.

This clonotype has ten or more counts. The chain couples TRBV12-3 or TRBV12-4 to TRBJ2-1; the match to TRBD1 covers 8 bases. This CDR3 is built from 15 residues. The trim removed 4 bases at V and 0 bases at J, leaving 2 bases unmatched. The CDR3 bases are TGTGCCAGCAGTTCAACAGGGGGCTCCTACAATGAGCAGTTCTTC. Translation: CASSSTGGSYNEQFF.